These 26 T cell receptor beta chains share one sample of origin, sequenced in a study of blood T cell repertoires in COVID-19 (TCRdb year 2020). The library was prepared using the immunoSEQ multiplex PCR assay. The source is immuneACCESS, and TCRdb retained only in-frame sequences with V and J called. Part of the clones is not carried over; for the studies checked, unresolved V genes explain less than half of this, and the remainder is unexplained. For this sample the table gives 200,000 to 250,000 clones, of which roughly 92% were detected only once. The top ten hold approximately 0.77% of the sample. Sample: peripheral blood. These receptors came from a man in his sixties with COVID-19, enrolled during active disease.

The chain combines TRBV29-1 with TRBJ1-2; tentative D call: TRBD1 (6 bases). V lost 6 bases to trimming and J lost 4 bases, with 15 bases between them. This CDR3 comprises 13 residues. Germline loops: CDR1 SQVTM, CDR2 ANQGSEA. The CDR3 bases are TGCAGCGTCCTAGGGGGGGAAGGCTATGGCTACACCTTC. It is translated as CSVLGGEGYGYTF.

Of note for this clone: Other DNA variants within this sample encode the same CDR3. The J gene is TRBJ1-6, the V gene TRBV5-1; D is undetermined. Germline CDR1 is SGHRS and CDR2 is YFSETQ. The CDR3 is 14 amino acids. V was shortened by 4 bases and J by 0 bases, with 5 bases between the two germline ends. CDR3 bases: TGCGCCAGCAGCAGCGGCTCCTATAATTCACCCCTCCACTTT. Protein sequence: CASSSGSYNSPLHF.

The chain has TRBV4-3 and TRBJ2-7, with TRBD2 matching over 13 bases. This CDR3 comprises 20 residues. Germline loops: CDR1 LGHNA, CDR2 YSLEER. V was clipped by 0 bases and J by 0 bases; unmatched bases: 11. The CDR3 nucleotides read TGCGCCAGCAGCCAAGATCGAAGTTCGGGACTAGCGGGACTCTCCTACGAGCAGTACTTC. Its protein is CASSQDRSSGLAGLSYEQYF.

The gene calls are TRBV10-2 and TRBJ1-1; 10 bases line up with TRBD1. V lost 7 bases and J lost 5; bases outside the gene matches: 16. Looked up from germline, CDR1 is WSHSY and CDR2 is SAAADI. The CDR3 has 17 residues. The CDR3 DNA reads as TGCGCCAGCATGAAACCGGGACAGGGGCTCACGGCTACTGAAGCTTTCTTT. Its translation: CASMKPGQGLTATEAFF.

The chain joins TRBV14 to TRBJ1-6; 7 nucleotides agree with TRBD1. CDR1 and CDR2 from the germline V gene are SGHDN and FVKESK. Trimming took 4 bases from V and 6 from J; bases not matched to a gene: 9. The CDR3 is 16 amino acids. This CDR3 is CASSPKIGQVNSPLHF. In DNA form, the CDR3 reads TGTGCCAGCAGCCCAAAGATTGGACAGGTTAATTCACCCCTCCACTTT.

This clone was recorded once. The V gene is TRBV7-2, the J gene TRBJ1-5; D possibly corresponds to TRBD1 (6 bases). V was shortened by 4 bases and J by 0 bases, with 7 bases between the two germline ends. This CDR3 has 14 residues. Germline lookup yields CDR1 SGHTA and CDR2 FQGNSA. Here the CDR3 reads CASSYRDSNQPQHF. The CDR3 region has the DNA TGTGCCAGCAGCTACAGGGATAGCAATCAGCCCCAGCATTTT.

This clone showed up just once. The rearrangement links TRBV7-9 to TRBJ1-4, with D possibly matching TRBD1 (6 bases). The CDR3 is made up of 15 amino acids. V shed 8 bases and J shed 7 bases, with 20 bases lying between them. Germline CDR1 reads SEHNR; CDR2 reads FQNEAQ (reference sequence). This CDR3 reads CASSSLNRAREKLFF. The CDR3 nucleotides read TGTGCCAGCTCATCCCTTAACAGGGCCCGTGAAAAACTGTTTTTT.

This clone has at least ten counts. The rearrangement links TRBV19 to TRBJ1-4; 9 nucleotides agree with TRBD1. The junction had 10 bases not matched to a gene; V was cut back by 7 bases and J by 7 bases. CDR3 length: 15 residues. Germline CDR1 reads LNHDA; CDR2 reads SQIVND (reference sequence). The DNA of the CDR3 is TGTGCCAGTACCAAGGCCGGGACAGGGATTGAAAAACTGTTTTTT. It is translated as CASTKAGTGIEKLFF.

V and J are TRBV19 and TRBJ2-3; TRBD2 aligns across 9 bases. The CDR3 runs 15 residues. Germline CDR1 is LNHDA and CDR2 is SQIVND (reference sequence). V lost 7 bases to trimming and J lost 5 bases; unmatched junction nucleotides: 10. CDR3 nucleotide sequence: TGTGCCAGTACCCCCCTAGCGGGGTGGCGAGATACGCAGTATTTT. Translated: CASTPLAGWRDTQYF.

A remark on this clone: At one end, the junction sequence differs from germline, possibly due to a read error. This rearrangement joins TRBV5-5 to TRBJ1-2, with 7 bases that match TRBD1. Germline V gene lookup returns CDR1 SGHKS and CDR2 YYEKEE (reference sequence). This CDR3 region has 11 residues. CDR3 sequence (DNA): TGTGCCAGCAGCGCGTCGGAAGCAGGGGGCTTC. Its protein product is CASSASEAGGF. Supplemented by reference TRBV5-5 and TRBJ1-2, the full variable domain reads DAGVTQSPTHLIKTRGQQVTLRCSPISGHKSVSWYQQVLGQGPQFIFQYYEKEERGRGNFPDRFSARQFPNYSSELNVNALLLGDSALYLCASSASEAGGFGSGTRLTVV.

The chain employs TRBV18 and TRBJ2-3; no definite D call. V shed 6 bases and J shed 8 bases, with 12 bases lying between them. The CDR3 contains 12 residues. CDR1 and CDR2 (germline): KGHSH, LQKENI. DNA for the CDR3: TGTGCCAGCTCCTCACCTTCGGGTACGCAGTATTTT. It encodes CASSSPSGTQYF.

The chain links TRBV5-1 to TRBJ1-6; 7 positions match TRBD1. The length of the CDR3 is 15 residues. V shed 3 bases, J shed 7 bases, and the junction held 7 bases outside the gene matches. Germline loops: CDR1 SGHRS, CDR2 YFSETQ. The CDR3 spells CASSSRDRYNSPLHF. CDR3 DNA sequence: TGCGCCAGCAGCTCCCGGGACAGATACAATTCACCCCTCCACTTT.

As DNA, the CDR3 is TGTGCCAGCAGTCGACAATTAGTAAACACTGAAGCTTTCTTT. This encodes CASSRQLVNTEAFF. V usage is TRBV2 and J usage is TRBJ1-1, with D unclear. The CDR3 is 14 residues long. Germline-derived CDR1 and CDR2 are SNHLY and FYNNEI. The germline V and J ends were trimmed by 5 bases and 2 bases, with 12 bases remaining between them.

The CDR3 nucleotides read TGCGCCAGCAGCTTGTCATCAGATACGCAGTATTTT. Translated: CASSLSSDTQYF. This chain joins TRBV5-1 and TRBJ2-3; D remains unclear. The V end was cut by 1 base, the J end by 4 bases, with 4 bases between. This CDR3 has 12 amino acids. CDR1 is SGHRS and CDR2 is YFSETQ in the germline V gene.

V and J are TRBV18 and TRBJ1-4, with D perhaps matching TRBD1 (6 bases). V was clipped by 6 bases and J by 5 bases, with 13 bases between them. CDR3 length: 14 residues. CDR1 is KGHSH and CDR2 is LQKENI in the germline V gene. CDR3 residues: CASSRNRDNEKLFF. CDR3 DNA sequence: TGTGCCAGCTCTCGTAACAGGGACAATGAAAAACTGTTTTTT. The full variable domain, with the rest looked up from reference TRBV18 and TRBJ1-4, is NAGVMQNPRHLVRRRGQEARLRCSPMKGHSHVYWYRQLPEEGLKFMVYLQKENIIDESGMPKERFSAEFPKEGPSILRIQQVVRGDSAAYFCASSRNRDNEKLFFGSGTQLSVL.

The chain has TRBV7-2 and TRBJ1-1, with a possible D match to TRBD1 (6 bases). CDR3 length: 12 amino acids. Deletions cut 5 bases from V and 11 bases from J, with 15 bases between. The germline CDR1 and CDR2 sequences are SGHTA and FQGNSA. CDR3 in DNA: TGTGCCAGCAGCGTCCAAGGGGGGGTCGCTTTCTTT. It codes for CASSVQGGVAFF.

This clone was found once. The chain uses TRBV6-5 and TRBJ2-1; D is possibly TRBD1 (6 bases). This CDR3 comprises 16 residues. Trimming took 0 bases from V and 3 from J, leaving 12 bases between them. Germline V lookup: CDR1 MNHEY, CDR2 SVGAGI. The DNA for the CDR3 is TGTGCCAGCAGTTACTCCGGGACAAGGGTCTACAATGAGCAGTTCTTC. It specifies CASSYSGTRVYNEQFF.

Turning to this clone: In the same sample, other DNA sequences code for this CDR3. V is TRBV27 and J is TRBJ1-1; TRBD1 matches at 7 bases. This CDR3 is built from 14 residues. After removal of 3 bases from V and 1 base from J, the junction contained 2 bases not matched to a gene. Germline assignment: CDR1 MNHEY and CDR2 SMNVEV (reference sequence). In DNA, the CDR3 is TGTGCCAGCAGTTTCCAGGGGGGGAACACTGAAGCTTTCTTT. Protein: CASSFQGGNTEAFF.

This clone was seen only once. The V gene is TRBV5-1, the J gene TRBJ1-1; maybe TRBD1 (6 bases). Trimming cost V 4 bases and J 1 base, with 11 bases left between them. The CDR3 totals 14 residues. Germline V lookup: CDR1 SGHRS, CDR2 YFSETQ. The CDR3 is CASSQGMENTEAFF. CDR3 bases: TGCGCCAGCAGCCAGGGGATGGAGAACACTGAAGCTTTCTTT.

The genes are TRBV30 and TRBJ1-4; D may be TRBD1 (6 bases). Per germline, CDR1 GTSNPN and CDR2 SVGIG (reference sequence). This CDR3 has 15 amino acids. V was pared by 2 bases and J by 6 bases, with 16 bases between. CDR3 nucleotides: TGTGCCTGGAGTTTGCTTAGGGACACTGATGAAAAACTGTTTTTT. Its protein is CAWSLLRDTDEKLFF.

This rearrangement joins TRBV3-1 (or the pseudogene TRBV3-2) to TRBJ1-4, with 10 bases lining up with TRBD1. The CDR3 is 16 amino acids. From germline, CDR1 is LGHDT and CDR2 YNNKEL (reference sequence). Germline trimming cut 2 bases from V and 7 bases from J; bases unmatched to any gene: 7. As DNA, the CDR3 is TGTGCCAGCAGCCAATTGGGCGACAGGGGGCGTGAAAAACTGTTTTTT. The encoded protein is CASSQLGDRGREKLFF.

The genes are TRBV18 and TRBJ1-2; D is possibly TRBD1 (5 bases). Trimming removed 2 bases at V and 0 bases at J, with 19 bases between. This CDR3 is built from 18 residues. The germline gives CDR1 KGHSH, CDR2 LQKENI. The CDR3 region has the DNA TGTGCCAGCTCACCAAGGGGCTCGGGGGAATCTTCTAACTATGGCTACACCTTC. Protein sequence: CASSPRGSGESSNYGYTF.

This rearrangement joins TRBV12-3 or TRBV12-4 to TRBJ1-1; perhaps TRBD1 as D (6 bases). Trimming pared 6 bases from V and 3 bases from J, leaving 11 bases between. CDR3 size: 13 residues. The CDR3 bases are TGTGCCAGCAGATGGGGACAACACACTGAAGCTTTCTTT. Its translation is CASRWGQHTEAFF.

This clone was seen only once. The CDR3 here is CASSRGQGDTGELFF. The CDR3 bases are TGTGCCAGCAGCCGCGGACAGGGGGACACCGGGGAGCTGTTTTTT. The chain is built from TRBV4-2 and TRBJ2-2, with 10 bases identical to TRBD1. Trimming cost V 4 bases and J 3 bases; bases outside gene matches: 2. Germline V gives CDR1 LGHNA, CDR2 YNFKEQ. The CDR3 runs to 15 residues.

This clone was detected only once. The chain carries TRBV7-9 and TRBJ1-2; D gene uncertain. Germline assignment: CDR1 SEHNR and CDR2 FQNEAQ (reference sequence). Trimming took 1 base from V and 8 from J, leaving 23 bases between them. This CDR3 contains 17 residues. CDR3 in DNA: TGTGCCAGCAGCTTAGGAGGTCTGAGGGTTGAGGCTAGAGGCTACACCTTC. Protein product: CASSLGGLRVEARGYTF.

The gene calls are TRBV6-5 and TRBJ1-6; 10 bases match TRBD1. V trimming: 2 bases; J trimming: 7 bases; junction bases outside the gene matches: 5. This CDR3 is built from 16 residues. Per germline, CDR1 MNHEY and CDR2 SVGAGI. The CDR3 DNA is TGTGCCAGCAGTTACGGGACAGGGGCGCCAAATTCACCCCTCCACTTT. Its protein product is CASSYGTGAPNSPLHF.